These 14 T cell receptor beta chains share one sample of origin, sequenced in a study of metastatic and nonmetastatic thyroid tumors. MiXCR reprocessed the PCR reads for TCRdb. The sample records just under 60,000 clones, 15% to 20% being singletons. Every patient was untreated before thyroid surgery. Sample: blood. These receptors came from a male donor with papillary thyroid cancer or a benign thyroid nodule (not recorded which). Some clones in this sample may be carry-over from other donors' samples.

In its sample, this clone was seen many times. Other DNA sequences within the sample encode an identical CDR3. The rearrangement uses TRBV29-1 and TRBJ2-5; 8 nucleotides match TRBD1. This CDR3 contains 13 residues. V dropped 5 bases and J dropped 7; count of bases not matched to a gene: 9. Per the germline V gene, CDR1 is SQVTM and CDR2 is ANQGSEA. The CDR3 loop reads CSVTTGATRTQYF. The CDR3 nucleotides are TGCAGCGTTACGACAGGGGCCACCCGGACCCAGTACTTC.

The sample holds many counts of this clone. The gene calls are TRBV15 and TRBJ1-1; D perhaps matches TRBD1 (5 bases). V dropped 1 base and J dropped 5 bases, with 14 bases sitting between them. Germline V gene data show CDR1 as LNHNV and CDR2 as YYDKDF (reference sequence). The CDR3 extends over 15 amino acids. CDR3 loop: CATSRGRGWETEAFF. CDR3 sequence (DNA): TGTGCCACCAGCAGAGGTAGGGGTTGGGAGACTGAAGCTTTCTTT.

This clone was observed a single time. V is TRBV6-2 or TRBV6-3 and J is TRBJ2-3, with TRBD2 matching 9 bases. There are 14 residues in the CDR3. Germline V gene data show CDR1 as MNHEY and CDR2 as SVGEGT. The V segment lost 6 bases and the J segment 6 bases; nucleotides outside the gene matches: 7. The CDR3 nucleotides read TGTGCCAGCAGCCCGGGACTAGCTTGTGATACGCAGTATTTT. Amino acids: CASSPGLACDTQYF.

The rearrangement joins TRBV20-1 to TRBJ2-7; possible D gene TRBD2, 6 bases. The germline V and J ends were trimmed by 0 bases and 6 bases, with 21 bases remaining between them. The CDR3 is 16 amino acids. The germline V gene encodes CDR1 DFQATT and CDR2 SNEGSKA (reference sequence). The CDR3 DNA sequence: TGCAGTGCTAGAGATCGCCGGGAGCCACGGACTACCGAGCAGTACTTC. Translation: CSARDRREPRTTEQYF.

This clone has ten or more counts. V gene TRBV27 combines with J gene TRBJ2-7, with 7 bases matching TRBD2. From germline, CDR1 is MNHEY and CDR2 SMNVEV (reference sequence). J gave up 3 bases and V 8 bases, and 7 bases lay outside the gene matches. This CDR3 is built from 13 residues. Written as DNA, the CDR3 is TGTGCCAGCTCCAGCGGGGTTGACTACGAGCAGTACTTC. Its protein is CASSSGVDYEQYF.

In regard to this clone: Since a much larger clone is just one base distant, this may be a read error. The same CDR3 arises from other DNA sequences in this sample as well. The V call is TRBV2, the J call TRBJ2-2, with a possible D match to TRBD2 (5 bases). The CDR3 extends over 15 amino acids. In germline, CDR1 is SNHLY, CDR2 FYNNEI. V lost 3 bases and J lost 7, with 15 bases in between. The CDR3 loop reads CASSDSAGNYGELFF. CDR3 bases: TGTGCCAGCAGTGATTCGGCGGGTAACTACGGGGAGCTGTTTTTT.

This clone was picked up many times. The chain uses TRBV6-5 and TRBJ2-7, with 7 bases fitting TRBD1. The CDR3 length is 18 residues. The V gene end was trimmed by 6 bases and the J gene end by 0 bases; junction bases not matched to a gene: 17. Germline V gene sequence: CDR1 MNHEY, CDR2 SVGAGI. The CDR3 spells CASSPPPRTGKSSYEQYV. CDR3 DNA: TGTGCCAGCAGCCCACCACCCCGGACAGGTAAGAGCTCCTACGAGCAGTACGTC.

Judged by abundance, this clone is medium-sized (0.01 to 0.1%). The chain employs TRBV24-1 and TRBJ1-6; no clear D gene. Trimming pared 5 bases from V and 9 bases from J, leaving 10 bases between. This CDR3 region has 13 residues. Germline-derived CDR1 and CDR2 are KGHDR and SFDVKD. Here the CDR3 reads CATSASVGSPLHF. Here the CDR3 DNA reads TGTGCCACCAGTGCCTCGGTTGGTTCACCCCTCCACTTT.

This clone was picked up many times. The CDR3 DNA follows: TGTGCCAGCAGCGTAGGACAGGGAGATATCTACGAGCAGTACTTC. Translated, it gives CASSVGQGDIYEQYF. The chain joins TRBV9 to TRBJ2-7, with 7 bases lining up with TRBD1. After removal of 0 bases from V and 3 bases from J, the junction contained 6 bases not matched to a gene. Germline V gene data show CDR1 as SGDLS and CDR2 as YYNGEE. The CDR3 has 15 residues. Filled out from reference TRBV9 and TRBJ2-7, the complete variable domain reads DSGVTQTPKHLITATGQRVTLRCSPRSGDLSVYWYQQSLDQGLQFLIQYYNGEERAKGNILERFSAQQFPDLHSELNLSSLELGDSALYFCASSVGQGDIYEQYFGPGTRLTVT.

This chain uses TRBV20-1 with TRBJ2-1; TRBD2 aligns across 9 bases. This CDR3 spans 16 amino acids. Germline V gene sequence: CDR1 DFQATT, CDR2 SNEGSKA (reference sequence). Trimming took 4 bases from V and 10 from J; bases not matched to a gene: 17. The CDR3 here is CSAIPRLAVGRVEQFF. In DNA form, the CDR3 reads TGCAGTGCTATACCCCGACTAGCGGTGGGGCGGGTCGAGCAGTTCTTC.

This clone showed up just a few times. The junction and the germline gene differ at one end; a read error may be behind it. This CDR3 reads CAISELGTSGGLVLF. DNA for the CDR3: TGTGCCATCAGTGAGCTAGGTACTAGCGGTGGCCTCGTCCTCTTC. The rearrangement joins TRBV10-3 to TRBJ2-4, with 8 bases aligning to TRBD2. The CDR3 sequence is 15 residues long. Per germline, CDR1 ENHRY and CDR2 SYGVKD.

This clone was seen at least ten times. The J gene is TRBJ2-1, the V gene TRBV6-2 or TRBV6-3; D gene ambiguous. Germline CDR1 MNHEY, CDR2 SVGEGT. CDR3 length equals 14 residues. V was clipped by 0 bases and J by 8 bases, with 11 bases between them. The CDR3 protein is CASSYSTEQHEQFF. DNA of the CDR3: TGTGCCAGCAGTTACTCGACGGAGCAGCATGAGCAGTTCTTC.

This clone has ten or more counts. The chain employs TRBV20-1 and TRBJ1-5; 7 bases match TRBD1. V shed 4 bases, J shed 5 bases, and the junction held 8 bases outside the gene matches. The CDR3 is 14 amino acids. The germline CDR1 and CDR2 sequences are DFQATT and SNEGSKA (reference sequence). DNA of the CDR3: TGCAGTGCTAACACCCGGGACAGTCATCAGCCCCAGCATTTT. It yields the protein CSANTRDSHQPQHF.

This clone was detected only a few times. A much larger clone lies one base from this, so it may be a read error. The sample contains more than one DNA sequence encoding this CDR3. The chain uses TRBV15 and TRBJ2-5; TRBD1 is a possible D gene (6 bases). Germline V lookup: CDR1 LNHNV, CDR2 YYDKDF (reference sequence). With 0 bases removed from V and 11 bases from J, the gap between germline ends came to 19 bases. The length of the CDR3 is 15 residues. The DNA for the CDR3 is TGTGCCACCAGCAGAGAATACAGCTCCTCTGGGACACAGTACTTC. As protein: CATSREYSSSGTQYF.